Below are 26 T cell receptor beta chains sequenced from a single sample in a study of PD-L1 blockade in urothelial cancer. Libraries were prepared by immunoSEQ multiplex PCR; TCRdb keeps only in-frame clonotypes and omits some of them. Of 35,000 to 50,000 clones listed, about four fifths are singletons. Regarding time point: peripheral blood 6 weeks after treatment start. The specimen comprised PBMCs, sampled around atezolizumab (anti-PD-L1) treatment. These receptors originate from a man aged 60-69 years with urothelial cancer.

The chain links TRBV6-1 to TRBJ2-7; D gene ambiguous. The CDR3 is 12 residues long. The germline V and J ends were trimmed by 2 bases and 6 bases, with 8 bases remaining between them. From germline, CDR1 is MNHNS and CDR2 SASEGT. Written as DNA, the CDR3 is TGTGCCAGCAGTGAACTGGCTTTCGAGCAGTACTTC. Its translation: CASSELAFEQYF.

The chain combines TRBV28 with TRBJ1-2; 9 nucleotides align to TRBD1. The germline V gene encodes CDR1 MDHEN and CDR2 SYDVKM. CDR3 length: 14 amino acids. Trimming cost V 2 bases and J 4 bases; bases outside gene matches: 2. CDR3: CASSLGTGIYGYTF. CDR3 coding DNA: TGTGCCAGCAGTTTAGGGACAGGGATCTATGGCTACACCTTC.

The rearrangement links TRBV7-9 to TRBJ2-3; D unclear. CDR3 length: 14 amino acids. Germline V gene data show CDR1 as SEHNR and CDR2 as FQNEAQ (reference sequence). V shed 1 base and J shed 2 bases, with 7 bases lying between them. The CDR3 here is CASSLVVVTDTQYF. The CDR3 nucleotides read TGTGCCAGCAGCTTAGTGGTAGTCACAGATACGCAGTATTTT.

The chain combines TRBV21-1 with TRBJ1-3; the table assigns TRBD1, which was not confirmed against the DNA. TRBV21-1 is a listed pseudogene. This CDR3 comprises 15 residues. CDR3 nucleotides: TGTGCCAGCAGCAAACTGGACATAGCTGGAAACACCATATATTTT. This codes for CASSKLDIAGNTIYF.

This clone was seen just once. The J gene is TRBJ1-4, the V gene TRBV5-6, with a possible D match to TRBD1 (5 bases). V shed 7 bases and J shed 3 bases, with 10 bases lying between them. This CDR3 is built from 13 residues. In germline, CDR1 is SGHDT, CDR2 YYEEEE. CDR3 DNA sequence: TGTGCCAGCGCGGGGGGACCTAATGAAAAACTGTTTTTT. Translating it yields CASAGGPNEKLFF.

A single count supports this clone. The gene calls are TRBV19 and TRBJ2-3; possibly TRBD2 for D (5 bases). Per germline, CDR1 LNHDA and CDR2 SQIVND (reference sequence). Trimming stripped 4 bases from V and 2 bases from J, with 10 bases between. The CDR3 is 14 residues long. DNA for the CDR3: TGTGCCAGTAGTACCCGAGGGAACACAGATACGCAGTATTTT. This translates into CASSTRGNTDTQYF.

This clone was detected a few times. The rearrangement uses TRBV7-6 and TRBJ1-3, with D possibly matching TRBD1 (5 bases). Germline V gene sequence: CDR1 SGHVS, CDR2 FNYEAQ. This CDR3 is 16 amino acids long. V gave up 1 base and J gave up 3 bases, with 13 bases separating them. The CDR3 sequence is CASSLGRDSGGNTIYF. CDR3 DNA sequence: TGTGCCAGCAGCTTAGGCCGGGACTCAGGTGGAAACACCATATATTTT.

CDR3 sequence: CASSPFGGQPSPNYGYTF. The CDR3 DNA is TGTGCCAGCTCACCCTTTGGGGGACAACCTTCCCCTAACTATGGCTACACCTTC. This chain uses TRBV18 with TRBJ1-2, with TRBD1 as a possible D gene (6 bases). From germline, CDR1 is KGHSH and CDR2 LQKENI. Trimming took 3 bases from V and 0 from J, leaving 20 bases between them. The CDR3 extends over 18 amino acids.

The chain's CDR3 is CATAVGFYQGSGNTIYF. The CDR3 DNA is TGTGCCACCGCGGTCGGGTTCTATCAGGGGAGTGGAAACACCATATATTTT. The genes are TRBV7-9 and TRBJ1-3; tentatively, D is TRBD1 (6 bases). With 10 bases removed from V and 3 bases from J, the gap between germline ends came to 25 bases. Germline CDR1 reads SEHNR; CDR2 reads FQNEAQ (reference sequence). CDR3 length equals 17 residues.

This chain connects TRBV5-4 to TRBJ1-1; the D gene is possibly TRBD1 (5 bases). Germline-derived CDR1 and CDR2 are SGHNT and YYREEE (reference sequence). Trimming stripped 3 bases from V and 4 bases from J, with 10 bases between. The CDR3 spans 13 residues. The CDR3 DNA reads TGTGCCAGCAGCTCTAATACAGGCACTGAAGCTTTCTTT. Encoded protein: CASSSNTGTEAFF.

The genes are TRBV5-7 and TRBJ2-1; 8 positions match TRBD2. TRBV5-7 is identified as an open reading frame with a role that is uncertain. Unmatched junction bases numbered 13, after V lost 3 bases and J lost 8 bases. This CDR3 has 16 residues. CDR3 sequence reads: CASSSFRGGVLDEQFF. Here the CDR3 DNA reads TGTGCCAGCAGCTCATTTCGGGGGGGGGTCTTGGATGAGCAGTTCTTC.

This sequence joins TRBV5-1 and TRBJ2-2; 10 positions match TRBD1. CDR1 and CDR2 from the germline V gene are SGHRS and YFSETQ. V lost 4 bases and J lost 3; bases outside the gene matches: 3. CDR3 size: 15 residues. The CDR3, as DNA: TGCGCCAGCAGCCGACAGGGGGCTGACACCGGGGAGCTGTTTTTT. Its protein is CASSRQGADTGELFF.

V gene TRBV7-6 combines with J gene TRBJ2-3; 9 bases map to TRBD2. CDR1 and CDR2 (germline): SGHVS, FNYEAQ. Losses at the gene ends were 2 bases for V and 2 bases for J; bases not matched to a gene: 5. The CDR3 covers 16 residues. For the CDR3, the DNA is TGTGCCAGCAGCTTAAGGGCTAGCGGGGCCACAGATACGCAGTATTTT. Encoded protein: CASSLRASGATDTQYF.

The chain links TRBV30 to TRBJ2-3; TRBD2 aligns across 10 bases. The V gene end was trimmed by 1 base and the J gene end by 0 bases; junction bases not matched to a gene: 4. The CDR3 is made up of 16 amino acids. The germline V gene encodes CDR1 GTSNPN and CDR2 SVGIG (reference sequence). The CDR3 region is CAWSEASGGSTDTQYF. The CDR3 nucleotides read TGTGCCTGGAGTGAGGCTAGCGGGGGAAGCACAGATACGCAGTATTTT.

V and J are TRBV5-5 and TRBJ2-2; tentatively, D is TRBD2 (6 bases). Trimming cost V 4 bases and J 0 bases, with 10 bases left between them. CDR3 length equals 15 residues. In germline, CDR1 is SGHKS, CDR2 YYEKEE (reference sequence). As DNA, the CDR3 is TGTGCCAGCAGCCCGGGACTTTCGAACACCGGGGAGCTGTTTTTT. Protein: CASSPGLSNTGELFF. The full variable domain, completed using reference TRBV5-5 and TRBJ2-2, is DAGVTQSPTHLIKTRGQQVTLRCSPISGHKSVSWYQQVLGQGPQFIFQYYEKEERGRGNFPDRFSARQFPNYSSELNVNALLLGDSALYLCASSPGLSNTGELFFGEGSRLTVL.

The chain has TRBV2 and TRBJ1-2, with D possibly being TRBD1 (6 bases). CDR1 and CDR2 from the germline V gene are SNHLY and FYNNEI. This CDR3 spans 15 amino acids. With 7 bases removed from V and 6 bases from J, the gap between germline ends came to 21 bases. CDR3 sequence (DNA): TGTGCCAGCACCCGTACAGGGTTCAATGGTGATGGCTACACCTTC. The encoded protein is CASTRTGFNGDGYTF.

The chain has TRBV4-1 and TRBJ1-1; 7 nucleotides line up with TRBD1. The CDR3 has 17 amino acids. Germline V gives CDR1 MGHRA, CDR2 YSYEKL. V shed 1 base, J shed 4 bases, and the junction held 12 bases outside the gene matches. The CDR3 loop reads CASSQGGQARVVTEAFF. CDR3 DNA sequence: TGCGCCAGCAGCCAAGGTGGACAGGCGAGGGTCGTCACTGAAGCTTTCTTT.

The chain carries TRBV6-1 and TRBJ1-4; 7 bases align to TRBD1. V shed 0 bases, J shed 11 bases, and the junction held 6 bases outside the gene matches. In germline, CDR1 is MNHNS, CDR2 SASEGT. The CDR3 has 14 amino acids. The CDR3 DNA reads TGTGCCAGCAGTGAAGCCGCCAAGGGACAGAAACTGTTTTTT. Translation: CASSEAAKGQKLFF.

In this sample, this clone turned up once. This sequence joins TRBV5-4 and TRBJ2-3; 10 bases map to TRBD2. This CDR3 is 17 amino acids long. Germline CDR1 and CDR2: SGHNT and YYREEE (reference sequence). With V trimmed by 4 bases and J by 3 bases, 11 bases remained unmatched. Here the CDR3 reads CASSQVERGGVTDTQYF. In DNA form, the CDR3 reads TGTGCCAGCAGCCAAGTCGAGCGGGGGGGAGTAACAGATACGCAGTATTTT.

The chain is built from TRBV25-1 and TRBJ2-1; TRBD2 agrees at 10 bases. The CDR3 extends over 18 amino acids. V shed 8 bases, J shed 0 bases, and the junction held 13 bases outside the gene matches. Germline lookup yields CDR1 MGHDK and CDR2 SYGVNS. CDR3 nucleotide sequence: TGTGCCAGCTCTCCAGCGGGGGGGCAACTGGGCTCCTACAATGAGCAGTTCTTC. Amino acid sequence: CASSPAGGQLGSYNEQFF.

This chain connects TRBV28 to TRBJ2-1; D is possibly TRBD1 (6 bases). V lost 7 bases and J 9 bases, leaving 28 bases between the germline ends. Germline assignment: CDR1 MDHEN and CDR2 SYDVKM. The CDR3 is made up of 17 amino acids. The CDR3: CASTKRGGGRGRGEQFF. DNA for the CDR3: TGTGCCAGCACCAAAAGGGGCGGAGGCAGGGGAAGGGGTGAGCAGTTCTTC.

The CDR3 coding sequence is TGTGCCAGTAGTGGTCCCCGGACTAGCGGGGGTCTAGATACGCAGTATTTT. Residues: CASSGPRTSGGLDTQYF. V is TRBV19 and J is TRBJ2-3, with 13 bases matching TRBD2. Losses at the gene ends were 5 bases for V and 5 bases for J; bases not matched to a gene: 10. This CDR3 comprises 17 residues. CDR1 is LNHDA, CDR2 SQIVND, per germline (reference sequence).

This rearrangement joins TRBV6-5 to TRBJ1-6; possible D gene TRBD1, 5 bases. Per germline, CDR1 MNHEY and CDR2 SVGAGI. Trimming shortened V by 10 bases and J by 7 bases, and 17 bases separated the two germline ends. CDR3 length equals 14 residues. CDR3 coding DNA: TGTGCCACCGCCGGGGGACGGCTCAATTCACCCCTCCACTTT. It encodes CATAGGRLNSPLHF.

The J gene is TRBJ1-2, the V gene TRBV28, with 7 positions matching TRBD1. The CDR3 is made up of 15 amino acids. V gave up 6 bases and J gave up 1 base; unmatched junction bases: 8. CDR1 and CDR2 (germline): MDHEN, SYDVKM. The chain's CDR3 is CASSQPGQNNYGYTF. The CDR3 nucleotides read TGTGCCAGCAGCCAGCCGGGACAGAATAACTATGGCTACACCTTC.

This clone was picked up one time. The V gene is TRBV7-9, the J gene TRBJ2-7; D may be TRBD2 (6 bases). The CDR3 has 16 residues. CDR1 and CDR2 from the germline V gene are SEHNR and FQNEAQ (reference sequence). The V gene lost 5 bases and the J gene lost 3 bases, with 20 bases spanning the gap. The CDR3 DNA reads as TGTGCCAGCAGCGACGCCCTTAATCGGAGGGACTACGAGCAGTACTTC. Translated, it gives CASSDALNRRDYEQYF.

The chain couples TRBV9 to TRBJ2-5, with TRBD2 matching over 7 bases. The CDR3 covers 14 residues. The V segment lost 4 bases and the J segment 0 bases; nucleotides outside the gene matches: 3. The germline gives CDR1 SGDLS, CDR2 YYNGEE. In DNA form, the CDR3 reads TGTGCCAGCAGCTTCGGGGGGTACCAAGAGACCCAGTACTTC. It yields the protein CASSFGGYQETQYF.